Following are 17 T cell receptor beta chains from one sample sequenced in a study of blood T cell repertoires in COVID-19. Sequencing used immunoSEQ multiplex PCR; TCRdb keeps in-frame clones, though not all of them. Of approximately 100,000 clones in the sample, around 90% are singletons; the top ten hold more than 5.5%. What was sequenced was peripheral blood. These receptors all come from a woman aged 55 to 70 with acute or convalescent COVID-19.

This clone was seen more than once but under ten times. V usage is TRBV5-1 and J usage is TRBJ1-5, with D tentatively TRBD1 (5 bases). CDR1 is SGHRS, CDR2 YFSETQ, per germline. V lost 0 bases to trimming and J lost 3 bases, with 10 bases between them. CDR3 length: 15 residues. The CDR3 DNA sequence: TGCGCCAGCAGCTTGGAGGGGAATTCCAATCAGCCCCAGCATTTT. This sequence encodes CASSLEGNSNQPQHF.

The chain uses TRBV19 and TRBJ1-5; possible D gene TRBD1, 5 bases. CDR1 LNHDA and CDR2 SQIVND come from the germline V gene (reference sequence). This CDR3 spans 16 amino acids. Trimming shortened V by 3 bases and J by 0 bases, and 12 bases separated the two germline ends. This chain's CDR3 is CASSMGRVSSNQPQHF. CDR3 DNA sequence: TGTGCCAGTAGTATGGGCAGGGTGTCTAGCAATCAGCCCCAGCATTTT.

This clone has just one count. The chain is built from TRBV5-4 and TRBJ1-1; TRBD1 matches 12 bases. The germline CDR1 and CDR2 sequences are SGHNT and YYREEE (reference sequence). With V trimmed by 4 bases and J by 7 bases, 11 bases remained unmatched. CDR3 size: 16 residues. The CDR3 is CASSPPGTGGTGEAFF. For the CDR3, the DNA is TGTGCCAGCAGCCCCCCCGGGACAGGGGGCACCGGTGAAGCTTTCTTT.

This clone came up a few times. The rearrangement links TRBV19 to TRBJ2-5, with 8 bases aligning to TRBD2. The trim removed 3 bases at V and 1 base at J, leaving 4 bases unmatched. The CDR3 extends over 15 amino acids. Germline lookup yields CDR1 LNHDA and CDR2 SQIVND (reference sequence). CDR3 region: CASSIPGLAQETQYF. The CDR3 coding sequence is TGTGCCAGTAGTATCCCCGGACTAGCCCAAGAGACCCAGTACTTC. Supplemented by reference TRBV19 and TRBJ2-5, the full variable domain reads DGGITQSPKYLFRKEGQNVTLSCEQNLNHDAMYWYRQDPGQGLRLIYYSQIVNDFQKGDIAEGYSVSREKKESFPLTVTSAQKNPTAFYLCASSIPGLAQETQYFGPGTRLLVL.

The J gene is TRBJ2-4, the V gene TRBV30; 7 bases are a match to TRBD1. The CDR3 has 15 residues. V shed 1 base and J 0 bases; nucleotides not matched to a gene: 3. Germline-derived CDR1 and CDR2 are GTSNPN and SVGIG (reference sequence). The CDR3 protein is CAWSDNRGAKNIQYF. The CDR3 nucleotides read TGTGCCTGGAGTGACAACAGGGGAGCCAAAAACATTCAGTACTTC. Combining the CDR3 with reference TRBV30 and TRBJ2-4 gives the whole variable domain SQTIHQWPATLVQPVGSPLSLECTVEGTSNPNLYWYRQAAGRGLQLLFYSVGIGQISSEVPQNLSASRPQDRQFILSSKKLLLSDSGFYLCAWSDNRGAKNIQYFGAGTRLSVL.

CDR3 coding DNA: TGTGCCAGCAGATTAACGTATCGGACTAGCGGGAACACCGGGGAGCTGTTTTTT. This gives the protein CASRLTYRTSGNTGELFF. V is TRBV13 and J is TRBJ2-2; 10 bases match TRBD2. This CDR3 is built from 18 residues. Germline assignment: CDR1 PRHDT and CDR2 FYEKMQ (reference sequence). V shed 6 bases and J 1 base; nucleotides not matched to a gene: 11.

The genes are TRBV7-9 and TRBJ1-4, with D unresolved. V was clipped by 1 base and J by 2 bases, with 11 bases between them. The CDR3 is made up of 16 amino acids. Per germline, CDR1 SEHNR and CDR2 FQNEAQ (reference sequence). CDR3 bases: TGTGCCAGCAGCTTAGGTCGCGGCAACACTAATGAAAAACTGTTTTTT. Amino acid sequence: CASSLGRGNTNEKLFF. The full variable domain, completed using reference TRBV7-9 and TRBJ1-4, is DTGVSQNPRHKITKRGQNVTFRCDPISEHNRLYWYRQTLGQGPEFLTYFQNEAQLEKSRLLSDRFSAERPKGSFSTLEIQRTEQGDSAMYLCASSLGRGNTNEKLFFGSGTQLSVL.

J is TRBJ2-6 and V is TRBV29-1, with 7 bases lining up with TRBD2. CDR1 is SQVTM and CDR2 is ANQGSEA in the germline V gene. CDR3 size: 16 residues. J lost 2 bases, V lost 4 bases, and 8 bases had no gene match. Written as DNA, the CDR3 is TGCAGCGTTGGCCAGGGAGGGATCGCTGGGGCCAACGTCCTGACTTTC. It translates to CSVGQGGIAGANVLTF.

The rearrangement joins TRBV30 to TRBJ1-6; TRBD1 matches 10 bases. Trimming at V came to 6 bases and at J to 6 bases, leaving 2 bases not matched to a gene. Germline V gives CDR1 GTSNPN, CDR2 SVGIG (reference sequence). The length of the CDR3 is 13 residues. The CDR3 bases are TGTGCCTGTGGGACAGGGGTTAATTCACCCCTCCACTTT. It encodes CACGTGVNSPLHF.

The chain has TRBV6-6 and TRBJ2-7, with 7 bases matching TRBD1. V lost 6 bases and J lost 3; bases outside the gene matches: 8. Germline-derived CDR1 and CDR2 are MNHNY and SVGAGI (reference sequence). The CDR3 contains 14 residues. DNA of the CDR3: TGTGCCAGCAGCCAACAGGGGCCTAACTACGAGCAGTACGTC. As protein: CASSQQGPNYEQYV.

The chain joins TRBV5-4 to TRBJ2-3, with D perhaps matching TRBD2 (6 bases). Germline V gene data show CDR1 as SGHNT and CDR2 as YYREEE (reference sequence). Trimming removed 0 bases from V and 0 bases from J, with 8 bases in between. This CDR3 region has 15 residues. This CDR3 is CASSLAGLSTDTQYF. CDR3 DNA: TGTGCCAGCAGCTTGGCCGGACTAAGCACAGATACGCAGTATTTT.

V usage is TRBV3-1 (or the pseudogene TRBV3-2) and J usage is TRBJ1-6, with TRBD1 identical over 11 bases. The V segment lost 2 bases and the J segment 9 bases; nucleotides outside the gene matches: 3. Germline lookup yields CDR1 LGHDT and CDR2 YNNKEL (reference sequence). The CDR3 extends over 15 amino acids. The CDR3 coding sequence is TGTGCCAGCAGCCAATCGGGACAGGGGGTTTCACCCCTCCACTTT. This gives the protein CASSQSGQGVSPLHF.

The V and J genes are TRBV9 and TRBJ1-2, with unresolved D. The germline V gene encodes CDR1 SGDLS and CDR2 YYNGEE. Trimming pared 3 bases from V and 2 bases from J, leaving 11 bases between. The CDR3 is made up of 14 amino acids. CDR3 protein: CASSGTKGNYGYTF. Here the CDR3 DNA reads TGTGCCAGCAGCGGGACTAAGGGCAACTATGGCTACACCTTC.

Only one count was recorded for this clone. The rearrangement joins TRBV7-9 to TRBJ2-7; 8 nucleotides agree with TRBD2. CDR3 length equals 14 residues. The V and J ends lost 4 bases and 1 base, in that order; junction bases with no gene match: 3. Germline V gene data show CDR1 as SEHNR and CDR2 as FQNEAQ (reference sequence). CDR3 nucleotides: TGTGCCAGCAGCTCCGGGACTAGTTCCTACGAGCAGTACTTC. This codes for CASSSGTSSYEQYF.

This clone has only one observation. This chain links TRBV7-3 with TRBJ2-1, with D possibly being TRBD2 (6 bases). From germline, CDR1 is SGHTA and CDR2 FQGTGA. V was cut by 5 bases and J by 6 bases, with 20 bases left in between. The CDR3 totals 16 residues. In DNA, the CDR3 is TGTGCCAGCAGCCCCCTCCCCGGGACTTTCGCCAATGAGCAGTTCTTC. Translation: CASSPLPGTFANEQFF.

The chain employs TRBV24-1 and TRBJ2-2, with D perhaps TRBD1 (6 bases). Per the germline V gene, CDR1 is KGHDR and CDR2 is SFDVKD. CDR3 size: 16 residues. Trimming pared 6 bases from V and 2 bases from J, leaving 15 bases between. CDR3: CATSNIGGFNTGELFF. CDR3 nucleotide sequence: TGTGCCACCAGTAACATTGGGGGCTTTAACACCGGGGAGCTGTTTTTT.

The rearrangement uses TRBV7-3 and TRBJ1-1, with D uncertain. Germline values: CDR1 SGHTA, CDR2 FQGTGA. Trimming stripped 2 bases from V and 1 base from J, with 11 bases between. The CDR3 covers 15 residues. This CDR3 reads CASSLGSSENTEAFF. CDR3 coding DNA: TGTGCCAGCAGCTTAGGATCCAGCGAGAACACTGAAGCTTTCTTT.